This TCR beta chain appears in the sequencing data of a study of blood T cells in healthy people across ages. Turning to this clonotype: Its specificity is unknown.

The CDR3 covers 14 residues. V was pared by 0 bases and J by 7 bases, with 10 bases between. The germline CDR1 and CDR2 sequences are DFQATT and SNEGSKA (reference sequence). Donors ranged from about 6 to 95 years old and were healthy Caucasians in Russia. Combining a sample-barcoded 5' primer with a J-beta primer mix, a second PCR ran for roughly 7 to 11 cycles. Sequencing of every sample gave 2.5 million or more CDR3-containing paired-end reads. TCRdb called the 5' RACE reads again in MiXCR, with one record for every CDR3 protein. The top ten clones hold about an eighth of a sample with some 900,000 distinct CDR3 sequences, roughly 48% of them seen once. The study, taken as a whole, reports: In these data, TCR beta diversity tracked strongly with naive T cell percentage.

The rearrangement joins TRBV20-1 to TRBJ1-6, with D possibly TRBD1 on 5 matching bases. Sequencing was carried out using blood. This TCR was recovered from a man aged 25 to 45 in good health. The CDR3 nucleotides are TGCAGTGCTAGAGATATGGGGGTAAATTCACCCCTCCACTTT. It specifies CSARDMGVNSPLHF.